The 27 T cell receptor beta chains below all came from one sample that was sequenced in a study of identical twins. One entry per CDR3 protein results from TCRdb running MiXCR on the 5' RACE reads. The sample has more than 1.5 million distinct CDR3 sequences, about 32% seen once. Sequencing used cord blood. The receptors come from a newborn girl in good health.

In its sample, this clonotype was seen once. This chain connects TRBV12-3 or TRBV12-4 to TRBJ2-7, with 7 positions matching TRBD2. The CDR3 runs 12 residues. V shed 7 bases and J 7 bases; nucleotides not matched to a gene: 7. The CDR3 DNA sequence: TGTGCCAGCATTTCCCTAGCGGAGGAGCAGTACTTC. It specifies CASISLAEEQYF.

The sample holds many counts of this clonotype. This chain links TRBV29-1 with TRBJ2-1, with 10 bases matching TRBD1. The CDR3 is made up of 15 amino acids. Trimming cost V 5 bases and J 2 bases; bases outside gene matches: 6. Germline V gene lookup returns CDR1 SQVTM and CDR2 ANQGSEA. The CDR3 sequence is CSVRPGTGAYNEQFF. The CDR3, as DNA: TGCAGCGTTCGGCCCGGGACAGGGGCCTACAATGAGCAGTTCTTC.

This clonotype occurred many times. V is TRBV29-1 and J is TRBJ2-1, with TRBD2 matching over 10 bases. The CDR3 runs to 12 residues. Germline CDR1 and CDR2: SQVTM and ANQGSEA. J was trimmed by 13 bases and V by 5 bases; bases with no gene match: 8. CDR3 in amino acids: CSVLGTSVAQFF. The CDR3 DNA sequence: TGCAGCGTTCTGGGGACTAGCGTTGCCCAGTTCTTC.

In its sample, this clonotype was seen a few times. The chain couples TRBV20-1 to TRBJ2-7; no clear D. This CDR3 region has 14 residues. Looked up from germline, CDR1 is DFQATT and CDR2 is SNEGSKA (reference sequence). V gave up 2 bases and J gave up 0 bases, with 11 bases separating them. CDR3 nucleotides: TGCAGTGCTAGACTCCGGGCCGCCTCCTACGAGCAGTACTTC. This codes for CSARLRAASYEQYF.

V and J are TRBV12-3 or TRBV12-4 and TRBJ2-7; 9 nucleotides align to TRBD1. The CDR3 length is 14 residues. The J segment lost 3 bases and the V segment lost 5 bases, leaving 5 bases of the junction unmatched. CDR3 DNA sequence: TGTGCCAGCAGTAAACGGACAGGGGTCTACGAGCAGTACTTC. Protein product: CASSKRTGVYEQYF.

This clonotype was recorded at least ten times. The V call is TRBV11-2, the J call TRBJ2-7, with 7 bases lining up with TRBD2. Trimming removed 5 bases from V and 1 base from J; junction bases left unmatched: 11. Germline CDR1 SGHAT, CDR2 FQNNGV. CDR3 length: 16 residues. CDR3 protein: CASSPNFGGDSYEQYF. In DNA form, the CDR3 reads TGTGCCAGCAGCCCGAATTTTGGGGGGGATTCCTACGAGCAGTACTTC. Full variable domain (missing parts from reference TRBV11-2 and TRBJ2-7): EAGVAQSPRYKIIEKRQSVAFWCNPISGHATLYWYQQILGQGPKLLIQFQNNGVVDDSQLPKDRFSAERLKGVDSTLKIQPAKLEDSAVYLCASSPNFGGDSYEQYFGPGTRLTVT.

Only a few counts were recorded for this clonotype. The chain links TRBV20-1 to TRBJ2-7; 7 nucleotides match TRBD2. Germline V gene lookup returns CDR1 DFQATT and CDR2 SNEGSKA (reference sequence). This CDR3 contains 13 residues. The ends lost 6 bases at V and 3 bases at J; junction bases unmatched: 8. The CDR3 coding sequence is TGCAGTGCCCGGGACTATGAACGCTACGAGCAGTACTTC. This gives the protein CSARDYERYEQYF.

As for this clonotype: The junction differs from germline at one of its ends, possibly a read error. The CDR3 spells CAGSDGQGRQTQYF. In nucleotides, the CDR3 is TGTGCCGGCAGTGATGGACAGGGTAGGCAGACCCAGTACTTC. The chain recombines TRBV25-1 with TRBJ2-5; 8 bases are shared with TRBD1. Germline V CDR1 and CDR2: MGHDK, SYGVNS. The CDR3 totals 14 residues. The full variable domain, in which reference TRBV25-1 and TRBJ2-5 provide the parts outside the CDR3, is EADIYQTPRYLVIGTGKKITLECSQTMGHDKMYWYQQDPGMELHLIHYSYGVNSTEKGDLSSESTVSRIRTEHFPLTLESARPSHTSQYLCAGSDGQGRQTQYFGPGTRLLVL.

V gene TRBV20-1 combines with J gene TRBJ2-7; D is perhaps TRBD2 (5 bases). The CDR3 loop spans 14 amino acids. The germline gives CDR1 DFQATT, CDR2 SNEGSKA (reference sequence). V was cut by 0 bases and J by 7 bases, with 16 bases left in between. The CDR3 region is CSARDLLAGNEQYF. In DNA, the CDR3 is TGCAGTGCTAGAGATCTTCTAGCCGGCAATGAGCAGTACTTC.

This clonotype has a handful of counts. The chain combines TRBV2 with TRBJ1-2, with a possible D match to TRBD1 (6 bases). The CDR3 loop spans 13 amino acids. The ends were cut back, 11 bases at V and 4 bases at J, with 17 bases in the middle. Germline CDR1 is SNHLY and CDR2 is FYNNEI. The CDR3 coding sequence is TGTGCCGTACCAGAGGACAGCTCCTATGGCTACACCTTC. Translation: CAVPEDSSYGYTF.

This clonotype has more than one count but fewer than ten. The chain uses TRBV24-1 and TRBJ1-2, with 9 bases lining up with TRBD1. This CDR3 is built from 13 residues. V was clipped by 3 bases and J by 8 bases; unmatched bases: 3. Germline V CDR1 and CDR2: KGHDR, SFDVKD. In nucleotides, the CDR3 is TGTGCCACCAGTGATGGACAGGGGTGGGGCTACACCTTC. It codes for CATSDGQGWGYTF.

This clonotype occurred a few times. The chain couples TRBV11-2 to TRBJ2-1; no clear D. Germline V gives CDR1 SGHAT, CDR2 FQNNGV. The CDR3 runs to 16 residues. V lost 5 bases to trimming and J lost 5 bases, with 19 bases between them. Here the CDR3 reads CASSLHIHQPHNEQFF. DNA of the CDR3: TGTGCCAGCAGCCTCCACATTCACCAGCCACACAATGAGCAGTTCTTC.

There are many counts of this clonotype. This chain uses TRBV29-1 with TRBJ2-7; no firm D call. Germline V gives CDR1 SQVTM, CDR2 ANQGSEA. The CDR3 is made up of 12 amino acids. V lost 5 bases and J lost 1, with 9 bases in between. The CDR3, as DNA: TGCAGCGTTTTCGACAAATCCTACGAGCAGTACTTC. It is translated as CSVFDKSYEQYF.

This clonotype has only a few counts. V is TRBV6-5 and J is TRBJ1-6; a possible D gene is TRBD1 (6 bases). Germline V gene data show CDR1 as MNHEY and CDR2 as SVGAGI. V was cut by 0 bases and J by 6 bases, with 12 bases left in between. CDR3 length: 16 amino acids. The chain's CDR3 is CASSYSDSSANSPLHF. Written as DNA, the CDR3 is TGTGCCAGCAGTTACTCGGACAGTTCCGCTAATTCACCCCTCCACTTT.

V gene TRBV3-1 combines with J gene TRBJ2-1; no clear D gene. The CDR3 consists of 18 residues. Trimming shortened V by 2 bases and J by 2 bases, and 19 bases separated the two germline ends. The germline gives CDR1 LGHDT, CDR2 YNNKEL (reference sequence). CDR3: CASSQPAQVKGPYNEQFF. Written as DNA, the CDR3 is TGTGCCAGCAGCCAACCAGCTCAGGTTAAGGGCCCCTACAATGAGCAGTTCTTC.

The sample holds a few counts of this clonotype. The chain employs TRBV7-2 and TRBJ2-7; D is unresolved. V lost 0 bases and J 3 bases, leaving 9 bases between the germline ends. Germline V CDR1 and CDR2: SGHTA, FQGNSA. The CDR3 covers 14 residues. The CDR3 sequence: CASSLAGSYYEQYF. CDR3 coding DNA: TGTGCCAGCAGCTTAGCCGGTAGCTACTACGAGCAGTACTTC.

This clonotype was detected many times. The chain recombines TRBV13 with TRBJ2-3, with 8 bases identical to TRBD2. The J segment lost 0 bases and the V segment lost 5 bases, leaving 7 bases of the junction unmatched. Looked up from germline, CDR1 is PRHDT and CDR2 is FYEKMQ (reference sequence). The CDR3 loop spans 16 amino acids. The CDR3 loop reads CASSPGSGGSTDTQYF. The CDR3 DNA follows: TGTGCCAGCAGCCCCGGCAGCGGGGGTAGCACAGATACGCAGTATTTT.

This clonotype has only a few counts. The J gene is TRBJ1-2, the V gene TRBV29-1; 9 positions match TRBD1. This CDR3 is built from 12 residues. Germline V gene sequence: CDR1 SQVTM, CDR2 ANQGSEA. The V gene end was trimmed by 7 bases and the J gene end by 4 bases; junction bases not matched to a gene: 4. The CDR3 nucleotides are TGCAGCGGTCAACAGGGGGCCTATGGCTACACCTTC. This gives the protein CSGQQGAYGYTF.

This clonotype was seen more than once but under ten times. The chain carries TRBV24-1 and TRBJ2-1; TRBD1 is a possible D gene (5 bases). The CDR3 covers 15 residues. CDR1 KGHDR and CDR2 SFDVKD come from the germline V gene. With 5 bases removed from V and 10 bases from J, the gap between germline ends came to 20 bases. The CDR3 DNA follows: TGTGCCACCAGTGGGGATAGGACAAGTCTTGGGGAGCAGTTCTTC. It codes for CATSGDRTSLGEQFF.

CDR3 sequence: CASSLSYPYNEQFF. CDR3 coding DNA: TGTGCCAGCAGTTTATCGTACCCATACAATGAGCAGTTCTTC. This chain connects TRBV27 to TRBJ2-1; D remains unclear. Trimming cost V 0 bases and J 4 bases, with 7 bases left between them. Germline CDR1 is MNHEY and CDR2 is SMNVEV (reference sequence). The CDR3 runs 14 residues.

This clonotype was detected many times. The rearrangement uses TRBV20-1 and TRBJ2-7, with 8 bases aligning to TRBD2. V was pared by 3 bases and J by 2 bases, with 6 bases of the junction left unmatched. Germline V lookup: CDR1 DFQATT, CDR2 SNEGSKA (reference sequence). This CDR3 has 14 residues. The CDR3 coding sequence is TGCAGTGCTAGGGTCCGGGAGGGCCCCTACGAGCAGTACTTC. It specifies CSARVREGPYEQYF.

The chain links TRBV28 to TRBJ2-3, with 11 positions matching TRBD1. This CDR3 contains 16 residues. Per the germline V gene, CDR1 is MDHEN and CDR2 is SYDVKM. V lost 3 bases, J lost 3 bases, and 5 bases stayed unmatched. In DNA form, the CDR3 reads TGTGCCAGCAGTTTTGGGGACAGGGGGTTGACAGATACGCAGTATTTT. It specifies CASSFGDRGLTDTQYF.

For the CDR3, the DNA is TGTGCCAGCAGCCAACACGGGACTAGCAGGAGAACGGATGAGCAGTTCTTC. It specifies CASSQHGTSRRTDEQFF. This chain connects TRBV4-2 to TRBJ2-1, with TRBD2 identical over 9 bases. In germline, CDR1 is LGHNA, CDR2 YNFKEQ. Trimming removed 2 bases from V and 8 bases from J; junction bases left unmatched: 13. The CDR3 totals 17 residues.

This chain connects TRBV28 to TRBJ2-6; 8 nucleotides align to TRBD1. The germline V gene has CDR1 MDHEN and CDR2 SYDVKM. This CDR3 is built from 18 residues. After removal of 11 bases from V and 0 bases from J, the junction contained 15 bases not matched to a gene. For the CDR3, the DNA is TGTGCCGTCCGATGGAGGGACAGGTCCAACTCTGGGGCCAACGTCCTGACTTTC. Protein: CAVRWRDRSNSGANVLTF.

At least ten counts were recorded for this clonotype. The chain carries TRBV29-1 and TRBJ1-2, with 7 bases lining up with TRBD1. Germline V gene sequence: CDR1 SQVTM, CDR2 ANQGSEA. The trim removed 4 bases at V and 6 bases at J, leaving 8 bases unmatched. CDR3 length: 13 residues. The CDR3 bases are TGCAGCGTTGCCCGACAGGGAGGCAATGGCTACACCTTC. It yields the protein CSVARQGGNGYTF.

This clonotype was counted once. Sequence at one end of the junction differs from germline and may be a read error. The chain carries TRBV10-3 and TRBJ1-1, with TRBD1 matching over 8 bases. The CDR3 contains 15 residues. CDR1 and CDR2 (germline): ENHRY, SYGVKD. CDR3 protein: CAVSRTGSMNTEAFF. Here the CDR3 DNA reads TGTGCCGTCAGCCGGACAGGGTCCATGAACACTGAAGCTTTCTTT.

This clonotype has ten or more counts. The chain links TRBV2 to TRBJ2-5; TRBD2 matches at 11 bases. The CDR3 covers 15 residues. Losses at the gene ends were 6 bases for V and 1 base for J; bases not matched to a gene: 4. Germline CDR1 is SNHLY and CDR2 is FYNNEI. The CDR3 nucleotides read TGTGCCAGCAGCCTGACTAGCGGGGTCCAAGAGACCCAGTACTTC. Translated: CASSLTSGVQETQYF.